This T cell receptor beta chain was captured by sequencing in a study of cytotoxic CD8 clonotypes in ibrutinib-treated CLL. About the research overall: The study included around twelve relapsed/refractory and under 16 treatment-naive patients; under 18 had IGHV unmutated disease.

As to this clone: Antigen specificity is unknown.

From germline, CDR1 is MDHEN and CDR2 SYDVKM. The CDR3 extends over 13 amino acids. V was shortened by 7 bases and J by 8 bases, with 12 bases between the two germline ends. This table comes from immunoSEQ multiplex PCR, and its TCRdb copy is limited to in-frame clones, with some not included. The data show some 160,000 clones, 70% to 85% seen once. General study points: Progressing and sustained-remission patients had different sampling times. Baseline clonality was higher than in age-matched healthy donors and moved in step with circulating CD8+ T-cell counts.

Sequences were derived from PBMCs, sampled after 12 months of ibrutinib treatment. V usage is TRBV28 and J usage is TRBJ1-6; D may be TRBD1 (6 bases). This TCR derives from a human donor with chronic lymphocytic leukemia. CDR3 amino acids: CASIAGGHSPLHF. CDR3 bases: TGTGCCAGCATCGCCGGGGGCCATTCACCCCTCCACTTT.